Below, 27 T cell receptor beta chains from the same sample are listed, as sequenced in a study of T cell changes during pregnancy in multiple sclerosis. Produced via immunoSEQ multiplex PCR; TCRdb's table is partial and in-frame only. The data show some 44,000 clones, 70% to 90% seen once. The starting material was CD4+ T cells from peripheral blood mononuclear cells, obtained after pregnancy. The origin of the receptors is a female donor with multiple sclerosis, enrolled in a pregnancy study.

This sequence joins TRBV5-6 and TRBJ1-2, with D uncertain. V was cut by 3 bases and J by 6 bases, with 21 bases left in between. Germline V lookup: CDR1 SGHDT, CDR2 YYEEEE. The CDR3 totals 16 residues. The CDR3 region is CASSYEDVRYGDGYTF. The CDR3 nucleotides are TGTGCCAGCAGCTACGAAGATGTGAGGTACGGCGATGGCTACACCTTC.

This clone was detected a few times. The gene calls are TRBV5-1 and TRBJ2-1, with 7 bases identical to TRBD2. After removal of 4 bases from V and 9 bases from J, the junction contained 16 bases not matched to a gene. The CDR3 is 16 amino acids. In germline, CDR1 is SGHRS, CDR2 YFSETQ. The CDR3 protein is CASSPSGGIWEGEQFF. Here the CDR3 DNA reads TGCGCCAGCAGCCCCTCGGGAGGAATTTGGGAGGGTGAGCAGTTCTTC.

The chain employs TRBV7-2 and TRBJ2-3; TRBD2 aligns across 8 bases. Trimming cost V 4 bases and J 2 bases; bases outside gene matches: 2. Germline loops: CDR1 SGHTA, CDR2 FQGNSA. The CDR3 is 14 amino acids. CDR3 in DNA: TGTGCCAGCAGCTCTAGCGGGTTCACAGATACGCAGTATTTT. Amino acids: CASSSSGFTDTQYF.

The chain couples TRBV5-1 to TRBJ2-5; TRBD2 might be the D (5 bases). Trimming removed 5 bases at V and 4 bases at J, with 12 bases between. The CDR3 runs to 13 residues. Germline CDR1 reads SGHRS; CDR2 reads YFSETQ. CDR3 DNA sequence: TGCGCCAGCAGTGGAACTAGTCTAGAGACCCAGTACTTC. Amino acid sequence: CASSGTSLETQYF.

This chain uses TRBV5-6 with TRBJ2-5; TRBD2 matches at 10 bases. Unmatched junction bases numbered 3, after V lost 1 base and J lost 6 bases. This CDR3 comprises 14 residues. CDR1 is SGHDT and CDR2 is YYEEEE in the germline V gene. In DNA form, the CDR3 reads TGTGCCAGCAGCTTGACTAGCGGGGAAAAGACCCAGTACTTC. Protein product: CASSLTSGEKTQYF.

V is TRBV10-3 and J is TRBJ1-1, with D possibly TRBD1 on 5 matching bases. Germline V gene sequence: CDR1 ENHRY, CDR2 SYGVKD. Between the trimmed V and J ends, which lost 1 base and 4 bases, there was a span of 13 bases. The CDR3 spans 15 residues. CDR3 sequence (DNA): TGTGCCATCAGTGAGTGGACAATTACCGGCACTGAAGCTTTCTTT. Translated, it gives CAISEWTITGTEAFF.

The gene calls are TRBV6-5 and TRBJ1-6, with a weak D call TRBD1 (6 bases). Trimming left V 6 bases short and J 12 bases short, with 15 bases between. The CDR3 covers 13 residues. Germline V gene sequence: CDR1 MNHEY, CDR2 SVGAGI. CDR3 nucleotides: TGTGCCAGCAGGTCCCCGGGGGGCGGACCCCTCCACTTT. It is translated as CASRSPGGGPLHF.

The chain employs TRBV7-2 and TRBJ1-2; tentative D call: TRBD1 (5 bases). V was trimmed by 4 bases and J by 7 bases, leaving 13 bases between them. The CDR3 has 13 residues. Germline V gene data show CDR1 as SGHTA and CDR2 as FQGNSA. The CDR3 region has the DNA TGTGCCAGCAGCTCAGACAGAGTCACTGGCTACACCTTC. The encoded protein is CASSSDRVTGYTF.

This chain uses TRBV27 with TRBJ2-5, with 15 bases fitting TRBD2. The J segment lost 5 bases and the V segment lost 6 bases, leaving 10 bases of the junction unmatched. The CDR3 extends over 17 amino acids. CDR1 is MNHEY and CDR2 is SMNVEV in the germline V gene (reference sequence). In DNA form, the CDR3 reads TGTGCCAGCAGCCTAAGGGGACTAGCGGGGGGCTGGGAGACCCAGTACTTC. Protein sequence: CASSLRGLAGGWETQYF.

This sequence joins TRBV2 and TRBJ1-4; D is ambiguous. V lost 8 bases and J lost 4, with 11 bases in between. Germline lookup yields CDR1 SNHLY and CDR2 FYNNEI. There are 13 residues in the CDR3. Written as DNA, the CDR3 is TGTGCCAGCGGGAAAGACTATAATGAAAAACTGTTTTTT. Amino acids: CASGKDYNEKLFF.

CDR3: CAISESGASGGETQYF. DNA of the CDR3: TGTGCCATCAGTGAGTCTGGTGCCTCGGGGGGGGAGACCCAGTACTTC. The chain links TRBV10-3 to TRBJ2-5, with 8 bases matching TRBD2. Per germline, CDR1 ENHRY and CDR2 SYGVKD. The CDR3 contains 16 residues. The trim removed 0 bases at V and 5 bases at J, leaving 8 bases unmatched.

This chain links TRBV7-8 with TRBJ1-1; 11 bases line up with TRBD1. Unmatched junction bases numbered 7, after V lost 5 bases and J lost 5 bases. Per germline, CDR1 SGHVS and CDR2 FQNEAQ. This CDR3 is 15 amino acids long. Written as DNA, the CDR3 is TGTGCCAGCAGCCGCGCGGGACAGGGGGGTACTGAAGCTTTCTTT. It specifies CASSRAGQGGTEAFF.

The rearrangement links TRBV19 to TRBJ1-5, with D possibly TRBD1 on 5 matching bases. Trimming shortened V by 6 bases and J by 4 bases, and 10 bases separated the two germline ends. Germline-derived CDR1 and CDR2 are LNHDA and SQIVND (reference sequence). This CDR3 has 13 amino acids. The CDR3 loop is CASSRQTNQPQHF. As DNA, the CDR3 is TGTGCCAGTAGCCGACAGACGAATCAGCCCCAGCATTTT.

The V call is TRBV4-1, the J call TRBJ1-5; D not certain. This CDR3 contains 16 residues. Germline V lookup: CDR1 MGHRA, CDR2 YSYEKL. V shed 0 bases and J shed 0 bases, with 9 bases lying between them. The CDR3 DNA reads TGCGCCAGCAGCCAAGAATGGGGAGTTAGCAATCAGCCCCAGCATTTT. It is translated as CASSQEWGVSNQPQHF.

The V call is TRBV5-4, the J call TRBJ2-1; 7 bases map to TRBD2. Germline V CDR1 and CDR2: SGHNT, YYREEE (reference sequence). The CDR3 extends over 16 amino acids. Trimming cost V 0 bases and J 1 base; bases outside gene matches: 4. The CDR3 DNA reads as TGTGCCAGCAGCTTGGGGGGAGCGGGATCCTACAATGAGCAGTTCTTC. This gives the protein CASSLGGAGSYNEQFF. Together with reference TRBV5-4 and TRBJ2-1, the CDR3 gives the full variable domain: ETGVTQSPTHLIKTRGQQVTLRCSSQSGHNTVSWYQQALGQGPQFIFQYYREEENGRGNFPPRFSGLQFPNYSSELNVNALELDDSALYLCASSLGGAGSYNEQFFGPGTRLTVL.

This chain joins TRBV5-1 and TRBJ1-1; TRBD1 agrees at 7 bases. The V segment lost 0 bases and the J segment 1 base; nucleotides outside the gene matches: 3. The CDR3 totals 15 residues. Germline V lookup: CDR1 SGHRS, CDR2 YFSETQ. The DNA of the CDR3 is TGCGCCAGCAGCTTGGGCGGGACAGAGAACACTGAAGCTTTCTTT. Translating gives CASSLGGTENTEAFF.

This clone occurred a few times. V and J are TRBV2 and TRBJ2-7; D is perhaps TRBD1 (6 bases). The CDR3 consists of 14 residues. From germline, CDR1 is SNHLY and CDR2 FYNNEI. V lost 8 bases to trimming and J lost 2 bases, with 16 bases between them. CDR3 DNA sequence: TGTGCCAGCGGAGCCGGACAGAGTCCCTACGAGCAGTACTTC. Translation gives CASGAGQSPYEQYF.

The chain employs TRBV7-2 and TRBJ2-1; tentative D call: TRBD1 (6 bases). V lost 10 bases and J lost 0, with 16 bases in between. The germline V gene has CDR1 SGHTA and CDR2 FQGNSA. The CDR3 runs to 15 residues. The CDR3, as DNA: TGTGCCATTGTCCGACAGGTGAGCTCCTACAATGAGCAGTTCTTC. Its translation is CAIVRQVSSYNEQFF.

The DNA of the CDR3 is TGCGCCAGCAGCCAAGGGGACAGGGGAAGGAGCTCCTATAATTCACCCCTCCACTTT. Amino acid sequence: CASSQGDRGRSSYNSPLHF. This chain connects TRBV4-3 to TRBJ1-6; 10 nucleotides match TRBD1. The V segment lost 1 base and the J segment 0 bases; nucleotides outside the gene matches: 6. In germline, CDR1 is LGHNA, CDR2 YSLEER. The CDR3 runs 19 residues.

CDR3 bases: TGTGCCAGCAGTGAACGAGGGACAGTCAACACCGGGGAGCTGTTTTTT. Residues: CASSERGTVNTGELFF. This rearrangement joins TRBV6-1 to TRBJ2-2; 7 bases match TRBD1. The CDR3 has 16 amino acids. The V gene's germline CDR1 is MNHNS and CDR2 SASEGT. The ends lost 2 bases at V and 2 bases at J; junction bases unmatched: 5.

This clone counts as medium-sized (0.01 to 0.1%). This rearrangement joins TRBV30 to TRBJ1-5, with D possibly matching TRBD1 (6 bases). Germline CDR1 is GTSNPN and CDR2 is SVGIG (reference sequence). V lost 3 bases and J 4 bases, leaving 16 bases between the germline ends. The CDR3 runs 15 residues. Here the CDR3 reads CAWRLSDSRNQPQHF. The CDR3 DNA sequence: TGTGCCTGGAGGCTCTCGGACAGCCGGAATCAGCCCCAGCATTTT.

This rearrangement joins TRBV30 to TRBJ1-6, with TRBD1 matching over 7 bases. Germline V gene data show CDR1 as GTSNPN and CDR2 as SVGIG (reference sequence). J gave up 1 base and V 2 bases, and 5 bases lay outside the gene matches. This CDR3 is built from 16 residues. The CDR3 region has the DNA TGTGCCTGGAGTTTGGCAGGGGGATCCTATAATTCACCCCTCCACTTT. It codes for CAWSLAGGSYNSPLHF.

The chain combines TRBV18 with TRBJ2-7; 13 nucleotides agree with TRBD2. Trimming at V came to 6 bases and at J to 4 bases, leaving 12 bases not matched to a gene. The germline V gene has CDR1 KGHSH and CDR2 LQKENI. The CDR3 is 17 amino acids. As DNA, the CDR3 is TGTGCCAGCTCCCGGGACAAAGGACTAGCGGGGGAGTACGAGCAGTACTTC. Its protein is CASSRDKGLAGEYEQYF.

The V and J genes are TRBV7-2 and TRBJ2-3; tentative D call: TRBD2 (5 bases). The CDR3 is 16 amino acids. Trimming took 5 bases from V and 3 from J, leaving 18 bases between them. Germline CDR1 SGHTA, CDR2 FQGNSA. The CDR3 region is CASSPSRALATDTQYF. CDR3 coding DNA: TGTGCCAGCAGCCCCAGTAGAGCGCTAGCAACAGATACGCAGTATTTT.

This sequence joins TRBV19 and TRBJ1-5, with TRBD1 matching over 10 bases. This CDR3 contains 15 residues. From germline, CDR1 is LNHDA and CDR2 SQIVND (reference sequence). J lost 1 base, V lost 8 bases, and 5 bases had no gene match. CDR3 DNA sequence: TGTGCCAGTCGGGACAGGGGTTCGAGCAATCAGCCCCAGCATTTT. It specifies CASRDRGSSNQPQHF.

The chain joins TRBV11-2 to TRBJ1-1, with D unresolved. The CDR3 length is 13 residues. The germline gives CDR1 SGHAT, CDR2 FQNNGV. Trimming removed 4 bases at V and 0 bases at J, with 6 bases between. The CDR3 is CASSSQMNTEAFF. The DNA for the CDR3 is TGTGCCAGCAGCTCACAGATGAACACTGAAGCTTTCTTT.

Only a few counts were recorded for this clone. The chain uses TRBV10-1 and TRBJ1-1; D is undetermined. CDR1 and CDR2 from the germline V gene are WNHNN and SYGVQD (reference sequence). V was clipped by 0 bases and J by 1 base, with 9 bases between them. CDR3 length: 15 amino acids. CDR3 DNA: TGCGCCAGCAGTGAGTCGATCTGGGCGAACACTGAAGCTTTCTTT. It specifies CASSESIWANTEAFF.